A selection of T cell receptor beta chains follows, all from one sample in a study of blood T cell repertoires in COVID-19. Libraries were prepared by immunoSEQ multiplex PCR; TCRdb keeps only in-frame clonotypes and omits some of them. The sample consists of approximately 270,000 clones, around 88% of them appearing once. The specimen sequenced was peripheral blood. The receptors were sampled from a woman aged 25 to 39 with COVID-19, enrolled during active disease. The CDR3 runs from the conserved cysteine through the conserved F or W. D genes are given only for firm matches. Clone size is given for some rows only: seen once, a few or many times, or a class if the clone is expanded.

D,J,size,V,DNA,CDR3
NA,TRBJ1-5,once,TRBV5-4,TGTGCCAGCAGCTTGGGGGCGGGGAACAATCAGCCCCAGCATTTT,CASSLGAGNNQPQHF
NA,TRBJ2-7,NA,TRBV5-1,TGCGCCAGCAGCCTTGTAAACGAGCAGTACTTC,CASSLVNEQYF
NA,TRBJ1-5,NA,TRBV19,TGTGCCAGTAGTCTCGCAGGGGCAAGCAATCAGCCCCAGCATTTT,CASSLAGASNQPQHF
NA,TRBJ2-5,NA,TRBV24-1,TGTGCCACCAGTGATTTGCAAGGGGCAGAGACCCAGTACTTC,CATSDLQGAETQYF
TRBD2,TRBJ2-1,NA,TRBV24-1,TGTGCCACCAGTGGGCGACTTGGACTAGCGGGATGGGATGAGCAGTTCTTC,CATSGRLGLAGWDEQFF
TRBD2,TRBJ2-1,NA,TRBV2,TGTGCCAGCATTATCATCCTAGCGGGAAATGAGCAGTTCTTC,CASIIILAGNEQFF
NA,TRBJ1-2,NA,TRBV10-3,TGTGCCATCAGTGAGTCCTCCCTAAATCTTAACTATGGCTACACCTTC,CAISESSLNLNYGYTF
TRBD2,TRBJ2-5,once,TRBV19,TGTGCCAGTACGGGGAGGGGTCCCGAGACCCAGTACTTC,CASTGRGPETQYF
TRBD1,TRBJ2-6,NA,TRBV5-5,TGTGCCAGCAGCTTGGACCCCCGACAGGGAAGGGCGGGGGCCAACGTCCTGACTTTC,CASSLDPRQGRAGANVLTF
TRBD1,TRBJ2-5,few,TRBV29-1,TGCAGCGTTGTGGCAGGGGGCGGGGAGACCCAGTACTTC,CSVVAGGGETQYF
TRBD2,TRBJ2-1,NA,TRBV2,TGTGCCAGCAGTGAAGCGGGGCTAGCGGGAGACTCCCTGTTCTTC,CASSEAGLAGDSLFF
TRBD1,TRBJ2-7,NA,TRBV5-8,TGTGCCAGCAGCCATGGGACAGGGGAAAGCTACGAGCAGTACTTC,CASSHGTGESYEQYF
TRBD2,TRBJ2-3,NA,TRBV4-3,TGCGCCAGCAGCCAGGACCCCCCTAGCGGGGGGGTTACTACGCAGTATTTT,CASSQDPPSGGVTTQYF
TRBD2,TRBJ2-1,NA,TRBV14,TGTGCCAGCAGCCAAGATAGCGGGGGGTTCTACAATGAACAGTTCTTC,CASSQDSGGFYNEQFF
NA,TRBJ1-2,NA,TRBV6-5,TGTGCCAGCACGGGGAACTATGGCTACACCTTC,CASTGNYGYTF
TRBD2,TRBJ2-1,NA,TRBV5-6,TGTGCCAGCAGCCCGGGACTAGCGGAATACAATGAGCAGTTCTTC,CASSPGLAEYNEQFF
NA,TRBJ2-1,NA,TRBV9,TGTGCCAGCAGCGTAGGGGCGGGCTACAATGAGCAGTTCTTC,CASSVGAGYNEQFF